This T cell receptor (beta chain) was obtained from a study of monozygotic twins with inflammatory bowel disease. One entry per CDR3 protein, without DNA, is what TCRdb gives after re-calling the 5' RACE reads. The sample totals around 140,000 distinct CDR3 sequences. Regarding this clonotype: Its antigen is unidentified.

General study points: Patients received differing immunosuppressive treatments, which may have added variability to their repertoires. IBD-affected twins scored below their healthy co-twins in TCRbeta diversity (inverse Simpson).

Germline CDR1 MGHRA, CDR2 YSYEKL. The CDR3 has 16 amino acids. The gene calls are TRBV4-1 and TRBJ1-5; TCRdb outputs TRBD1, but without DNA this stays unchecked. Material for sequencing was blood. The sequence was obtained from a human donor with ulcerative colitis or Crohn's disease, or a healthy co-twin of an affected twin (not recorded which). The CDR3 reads CASSLKGDRFNQPQHF.